The 26 T cell receptor beta chains presented below share a single source sample, sequenced in a study of T-cell reconstitution after alpha-beta-depleted transplantation in children. Preparation of the TCRbeta library was carried out with unique molecular identifiers. TCRdb itself ran the PCR reads through MiXCR, one entry per CDR3 protein. Here the sample spans 40,000 to 55,000 distinct CDR3 sequences, approximately 8.7% being singletons. The starting material was PBMCs, mostly from graft donor cells, obtained 60 days after TCRalphabeta/CD19-depleted stem cell transplant. The receptors derive from a male patient aged 2-9 years who had a stem cell transplant for chronic granulomatous disease, so the T cells may come from the graft donor.

This clonotype was observed at least ten times. The CDR3 here is CASKGVPPRSEQYF. CDR3 nucleotide sequence: TGCGCCAGCAAAGGTGTCCCACCCCGGTCCGAGCAGTACTTC. The chain combines TRBV10-2 with TRBJ2-7; D gene unclear. The CDR3 covers 14 residues. Trimming took off 7 bases at V and 6 bases at J, with 19 bases between the two ends. Germline V CDR1 and CDR2: WSHSY, SAAADI.

Remarks on this clonotype: A much more abundant neighbour one base away suggests this may be a read error. This chain links TRBV11-1 with TRBJ2-7; 12 nucleotides line up with TRBD1. The CDR3 is made up of 15 amino acids. Germline values: CDR1 SGHAT, CDR2 FQDESV (reference sequence). For the CDR3, the DNA is TGTGCCAGCAGCGCGCCGGGACAGGGGGCCTACGAGCAGTCCTTC. Translation gives CASSAPGQGAYEQSF.

This sequence joins TRBV4-1 and TRBJ2-7; a possible D gene is TRBD1 (6 bases). Germline-derived CDR1 and CDR2 are MGHRA and YSYEKL. This CDR3 is 14 amino acids long. The V and J ends lost 6 bases and 2 bases respectively, with 14 bases between them. The CDR3 loop is CASRQRTEAYEQYF. CDR3 sequence (DNA): TGCGCCAGCAGACAAAGGACAGAAGCCTACGAGCAGTACTTC.

This clonotype was detected ten times or more. The rearrangement joins TRBV11-2 to TRBJ2-4; TRBD2 might be the D (6 bases). This CDR3 region has 14 residues. Trimming removed 6 bases from V and 5 bases from J, with 14 bases in between. CDR1 is SGHAT, CDR2 FQNNGV, per germline. CDR3: CASRNPGAENIQYF. CDR3 DNA sequence: TGTGCCAGCAGGAACCCGGGAGCAGAAAACATTCAGTACTTC.

This clonotype was picked up many times. This chain uses TRBV12-3 or TRBV12-4 with TRBJ2-1; 8 bases map to TRBD2. The CDR3 covers 16 residues. Losses at the gene ends were 4 bases for V and 2 bases for J; bases not matched to a gene: 7. In nucleotides, the CDR3 is TGTGCCAGCAGTTCCTTAGCGGGATATCCCTACAATGAGCAGTTCTTC. Protein product: CASSSLAGYPYNEQFF.

This clonotype was detected ten times or more. The chain is built from TRBV5-1 and TRBJ2-7; D may be TRBD2 (5 bases). The length of the CDR3 is 14 residues. Germline lookup yields CDR1 SGHRS and CDR2 YFSETQ. Deletions cut 5 bases from V and 6 bases from J, with 18 bases between. In DNA, the CDR3 is TGCGCCAGCAGTACGAGAGGGATCCTGGGCGAGCAGTACTTC. This translates into CASSTRGILGEQYF.

Ten or more counts support this clonotype. The gene calls are TRBV7-6 and TRBJ1-3; D is possibly TRBD1 (5 bases). This CDR3 is 16 amino acids long. Germline-derived CDR1 and CDR2 are SGHVS and FNYEAQ. Trimming removed 5 bases at V and 2 bases at J, with 16 bases between. In nucleotides, the CDR3 is TGTGCCAGCAGCCCAGTCTTGGGACCGGCTGGAAACACCATATATTTT. This encodes CASSPVLGPAGNTIYF.

In this sample, this clonotype turned up many times. The chain has TRBV3-1 and TRBJ2-3; 7 positions agree with TRBD2. This CDR3 contains 18 residues. Losses at the gene ends were 1 base for V and 0 bases for J; bases not matched to a gene: 10. CDR1 and CDR2 from the germline V gene are LGHDT and YNNKEL (reference sequence). In nucleotides, the CDR3 is TGTGCCAGCAGCCAAGGGGCTAGGCGGGGGATTAGCACAGATACGCAGTATTTT. Its translation: CASSQGARRGISTDTQYF.

This clonotype occurred many times. This sequence joins TRBV6-1 and TRBJ1-1; TRBD1 matches 7 bases. CDR1 and CDR2 (germline): MNHNS, SASEGT. This CDR3 is 14 amino acids long. V lost 6 bases and J lost 4; bases outside the gene matches: 8. The CDR3 DNA sequence: TGTGCCAGCAGGAGACAGGGCGGGAGCACTGAAGCTTTCTTT. Protein sequence: CASRRQGGSTEAFF.

This clonotype was counted at least ten times. This chain links TRBV15 with TRBJ2-7; D may be TRBD2 (6 bases). The germline CDR1 and CDR2 sequences are LNHNV and YYDKDF (reference sequence). Trimming took 4 bases from V and 2 from J, leaving 12 bases between them. The CDR3 is 14 amino acids. The CDR3 reads CATSIGSGTYEQYF. The DNA of the CDR3 is TGTGCCACCAGCATCGGGAGTGGAACCTACGAGCAGTACTTC.

Ten or more counts support this clonotype. The chain is built from TRBV7-3 and TRBJ2-1; maybe TRBD2 (7 bases). Trimming removed 5 bases from V and 7 bases from J, with 18 bases in between. The CDR3 length is 15 residues. Germline V gene sequence: CDR1 SGHTA, CDR2 FQGTGA. The CDR3 region has the DNA TGTGCCAGCAGCCCTCGGGGGGCCCACCTTAATGAGCAGTTCTTC. It codes for CASSPRGAHLNEQFF.

This clonotype was observed many times. The genes are TRBV9 and TRBJ2-1; 11 bases line up with TRBD2. The CDR3 is 19 residues long. CDR1 and CDR2 from the germline V gene are SGDLS and YYNGEE. Trimming at V came to 0 bases and at J to 5 bases, leaving 13 bases not matched to a gene. The CDR3, as DNA: TGTGCCAGCAGCGTAGGGAGGTCTAGCGGGGGGCGGCCGAACAATGAGCAGTTCTTC. Translation gives CASSVGRSSGGRPNNEQFF.

This clonotype appeared many times. The chain joins TRBV7-6 to TRBJ1-2; D possibly corresponds to TRBD1 (6 bases). V was cut by 5 bases and J by 5 bases, with 12 bases left in between. The length of the CDR3 is 13 residues. Germline V lookup: CDR1 SGHVS, CDR2 FNYEAQ. Written as DNA, the CDR3 is TGTGCCAGCAGCCTAACAAGGGGGTATGGCTACACCTTC. Its translation is CASSLTRGYGYTF.

The table lists this clonotype with a few counts. CDR3: CSAGQPQHF. CDR3 in DNA: TGCAGTGCTGGTCAGCCCCAGCATTTT. The V gene is TRBV20-1, the J gene TRBJ1-5, with D unresolved. The CDR3 length is 9 residues. The germline CDR1 and CDR2 sequences are DFQATT and SNEGSKA (reference sequence). The germline V and J ends were trimmed by 5 bases and 6 bases, with 2 bases remaining between them.

This clonotype appeared many times. The V gene is TRBV5-6, the J gene TRBJ1-1; a weak D match, TRBD1 (6 bases). CDR1 is SGHDT and CDR2 is YYEEEE in the germline V gene. The CDR3 loop spans 16 amino acids. Trimming removed 1 base at V and 0 bases at J, with 13 bases between. CDR3 amino acids: CASSLFRGTLNTEAFF. The CDR3 DNA reads TGTGCCAGCAGCTTGTTCAGGGGCACATTGAACACTGAAGCTTTCTTT.

This clonotype was observed many times. V is TRBV29-1 and J is TRBJ1-2; 8 bases agree with TRBD1. The CDR3 runs 12 residues. V gave up 6 bases and J gave up 8 bases; unmatched junction bases: 8. Germline CDR1 SQVTM, CDR2 ANQGSEA. The DNA of the CDR3 is TGCAGCGTCGATCAGGGGGCGGGAGGCTACACCTTC. It encodes CSVDQGAGGYTF.

In the case of this clonotype: One base away lies a much larger clone, so this may be a sequencing read error. The rearrangement uses TRBV2 and TRBJ2-7; D not certain. The germline CDR1 and CDR2 sequences are SNHLY and FYNNEI. V lost 2 bases to trimming and J lost 5 bases, with 10 bases between them. The CDR3 has 13 residues. This chain's CDR3 is CASSEIRAHEQYF. CDR3 in DNA: TGTGCCAGCAGTGAAATCCGGGCCCACGAGCAGTACTTC. The entire variable domain, with the rest obtained from reference TRBV2 and TRBJ2-7, is as follows: EPEVTQTPSHQVTQMGQEVILRCVPISNHLYFYWYRQILGQKVEFLVSFYNNEISEKSEIFDDQFSVERPDGSNFTLKIRSTKLEDSAMYFCASSEIRAHEQYFGPGTRLTVT.

This clonotype has at least ten counts. The rearrangement joins TRBV6-5 to TRBJ2-1; D might be TRBD1 (6 bases). The V end was cut by 5 bases, the J end by 7 bases, with 15 bases between. The length of the CDR3 is 14 residues. The germline V gene encodes CDR1 MNHEY and CDR2 SVGAGI. The CDR3 DNA reads TGTGCCAGCAGTACCCCACAGGGTTGGAATGAGCAGTTCTTC. Its protein product is CASSTPQGWNEQFF.

This clonotype was seen repeatedly, ten times or more. The CDR3 loop is CSARKGEGEAETQYF. The CDR3 region has the DNA TGCAGTGCTAGAAAGGGTGAAGGTGAAGCAGAGACCCAGTACTTC. J is TRBJ2-5 and V is TRBV20-1, with D hard to call. Germline CDR1 and CDR2: DFQATT and SNEGSKA (reference sequence). Trimming left V 2 bases short and J 4 bases short, with 17 bases between. This CDR3 spans 15 amino acids.

The V call is TRBV11-2, the J call TRBJ2-1; TRBD2 matches at 8 bases. The junction had 11 bases not matched to a gene; V was cut back by 1 base and J by 9 bases. From germline, CDR1 is SGHAT and CDR2 FQNNGV. The CDR3 spans 16 residues. The DNA of the CDR3 is TGTGCCAGCAGCTTAGGGATCGTTAGCGGGATCAGTGAGCAGTTCTTC. Translated, it gives CASSLGIVSGISEQFF. The full variable domain, with the rest looked up from reference TRBV11-2 and TRBJ2-1, is EAGVAQSPRYKIIEKRQSVAFWCNPISGHATLYWYQQILGQGPKLLIQFQNNGVVDDSQLPKDRFSAERLKGVDSTLKIQPAKLEDSAVYLCASSLGIVSGISEQFFGPGTRLTVL.

The V gene is TRBV20-1, the J gene TRBJ2-3, with D perhaps matching TRBD2 (6 bases). The CDR3 totals 14 residues. From germline, CDR1 is DFQATT and CDR2 SNEGSKA (reference sequence). The V end lost 3 bases, the J end lost 1 base, and 11 bases lay between the germline ends. CDR3: CSASYGGGTDTQYF. The DNA of the CDR3 is TGCAGTGCTAGCTATGGCGGGGGCACAGATACGCAGTATTTT.

A note on this clonotype: A read error is possible here, since a much larger clone lies one base away. The V gene is TRBV12-3 or TRBV12-4, the J gene TRBJ2-1; TRBD2 matches at 16 bases. The CDR3 length is 19 residues. The CDR3 coding sequence is TGTACCAGCAGTTTATCGCGGGGACTAGCGGGAGGGCCCTACAATGAGCAGTTCTTC. Translation gives CTSSLSRGLAGGPYNEQFF.

This clonotype was recorded at least ten times. V usage is TRBV21-1 and J usage is TRBJ2-1; the table calls TRBD1, which could not be checked here. TRBV21-1 has pseudogene status. CDR3 length equals 15 residues. CDR3 sequence reads: CASSPIDRTYNEQFF. CDR3 in DNA: TGTGCCAGCAGCCCGATAGACAGGACCTACAATGAGCAGTTCTTC.

The table lists this clonotype with many counts. This chain joins TRBV5-1 and TRBJ2-3; a weak D match, TRBD2 (5 bases). Deletions cut 4 bases from V and 2 bases from J, with 11 bases between. CDR1 and CDR2 from the germline V gene are SGHRS and YFSETQ. This CDR3 is built from 14 residues. CDR3: CASSITRLTDTQYF. CDR3 nucleotides: TGCGCCAGCAGCATCACTAGACTCACAGATACGCAGTATTTT. The full variable domain, with the rest looked up from reference TRBV5-1 and TRBJ2-3, is KAGVTQTPRYLIKTRGQQVTLSCSPISGHRSVSWYQQTPGQGLQFLFEYFSETQRNKGNFPGRFSGRQFSNSRSEMNVSTLELGDSALYLCASSITRLTDTQYFGPGTRLTVL.

This sequence joins TRBV2 and TRBJ1-2; D perhaps matches TRBD1 (5 bases). The CDR3 totals 13 residues. Germline-derived CDR1 and CDR2 are SNHLY and FYNNEI. Trimming took off 4 bases at V and 4 bases at J, with 10 bases between the two ends. The DNA for the CDR3 is TGTGCCAGCAGTGTGGGGCAGACCTATGGCTACACCTTC. The encoded protein is CASSVGQTYGYTF. The full variable domain, rest sourced from reference TRBV2 and TRBJ1-2, is EPEVTQTPSHQVTQMGQEVILRCVPISNHLYFYWYRQILGQKVEFLVSFYNNEISEKSEIFDDQFSVERPDGSNFTLKIRSTKLEDSAMYFCASSVGQTYGYTFGSGTRLTVV.

About this clonotype itself: A much bigger clone sits one base away, suggesting this may be a read error. This rearrangement joins TRBV6-2 or TRBV6-3 to TRBJ2-1; TRBD1 or TRBD2 may be the D gene (5 bases each). The germline gives CDR1 MNHEY, CDR2 SVGEGT. The CDR3 loop spans 15 amino acids. The CDR3 nucleotides are TGTGCCAGCAGTTACTGGGGGAACCCGAACAATCAGCAGTTCTTC. As protein: CASSYWGNPNNQQFF.